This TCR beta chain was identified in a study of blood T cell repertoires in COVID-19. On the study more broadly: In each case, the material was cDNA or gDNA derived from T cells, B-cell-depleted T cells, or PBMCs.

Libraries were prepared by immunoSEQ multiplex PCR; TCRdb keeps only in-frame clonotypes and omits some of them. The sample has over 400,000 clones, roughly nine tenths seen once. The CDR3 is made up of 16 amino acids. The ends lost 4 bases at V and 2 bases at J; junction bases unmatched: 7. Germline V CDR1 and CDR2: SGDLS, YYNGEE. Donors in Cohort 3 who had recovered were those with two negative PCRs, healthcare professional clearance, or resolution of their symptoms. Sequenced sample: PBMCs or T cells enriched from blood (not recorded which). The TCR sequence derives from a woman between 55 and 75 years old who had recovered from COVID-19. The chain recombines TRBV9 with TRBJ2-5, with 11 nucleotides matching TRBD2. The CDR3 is CASSTGLADPQETQYF. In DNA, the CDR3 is TGTGCCAGCAGCACGGGACTAGCGGACCCTCAAGAGACCCAGTACTTC.